This T cell receptor beta chain derives from a study of cytomegalovirus exposure and HLA in healthy donors. A remark on this clone: Its target is not known.

Trimming cost V 4 bases and J 5 bases; bases outside gene matches: 10. CDR3 length equals 15 residues. Germline CDR1 and CDR2: SGHAT and FQNNGV. Primers: 60 Vbeta forward and 13 Jbeta reverse. Sequencing was performed with immunoSEQ multiplex PCR; in TCRdb, only in-frame clones are kept and a portion is missing. The sample lists under 100,000 clones; about three quarters were seen once. Regarding the study as a whole: Per a later analysis, HLA-associated TCR beta chains showed more clonal expansion than other, equally common TCR beta chains. According to an earlier analysis, most TCR beta V segments yielded productive rearrangements about 87% or about 30% of the time.

This chain links TRBV11-2 with TRBJ2-5; 7 positions agree with TRBD1. The sequence was collected from a woman in her forties or fifties in good health and CMV-seropositive. Specimen: PBMCs. CDR3 bases: TGTGCCAGCAGCTCCCCCGGCAGGGGGTACGAGACCCAGTACTTC. Translation: CASSSPGRGYETQYF.